The next 20 T cell receptor beta chains were all read from a single sample in a study of T cell responses to AZD1222 COVID-19 vaccine. Sequencing used immunoSEQ multiplex PCR; TCRdb keeps in-frame clones, though not all of them. The data show about 50,000 clones, approximately 83% seen once. Sequenced here: peripheral blood, sampled on day 0 of AZD1222 vaccination. These receptors were obtained from an adult in good health.

The chain links TRBV11-2 to TRBJ2-2; D is undetermined. The CDR3 runs to 17 residues. Between the trimmed V and J ends, which lost 5 bases and 0 bases, there was a span of 16 bases. From germline, CDR1 is SGHAT and CDR2 FQNNGV. DNA for the CDR3: TGTGCCAGCAGCCCCCTAGGGTCCATCGCGAACACCGGGGAGCTGTTTTTT. This encodes CASSPLGSIANTGELFF. The full variable domain, completed using reference TRBV11-2 and TRBJ2-2, is EAGVAQSPRYKIIEKRQSVAFWCNPISGHATLYWYQQILGQGPKLLIQFQNNGVVDDSQLPKDRFSAERLKGVDSTLKIQPAKLEDSAVYLCASSPLGSIANTGELFFGEGSRLTVL.

This chain connects TRBV6-5 to TRBJ1-1; D remains unclear. Per the germline V gene, CDR1 is MNHEY and CDR2 is SVGAGI. The CDR3 has 14 residues. V was clipped by 6 bases and J by 3 bases, with 14 bases between them. The CDR3 protein is CASRARLTYTEAFF. The DNA of the CDR3 is TGTGCCAGCAGGGCGCGTTTAACCTACACTGAAGCTTTCTTT.

The chain joins TRBV25-1 to TRBJ1-1, with D maybe TRBD1 (5 bases). Germline CDR1 is MGHDK and CDR2 is SYGVNS. The V and J ends lost 6 bases and 7 bases respectively, with 9 bases between them. The CDR3 is 11 residues long. CDR3 in DNA: TGTGCCAGCAGCTGGGACCGTGAAGCTTTCTTT. This translates into CASSWDREAFF.

This chain connects TRBV4-1 to TRBJ2-3; D call uncertain. Germline values: CDR1 MGHRA, CDR2 YSYEKL. CDR3 length: 15 amino acids. Trimming pared 0 bases from V and 0 bases from J, leaving 7 bases between. The CDR3 protein is CASSQDGTSTDTQYF. The CDR3 DNA reads as TGCGCCAGCAGCCAAGACGGTACTAGCACAGATACGCAGTATTTT.

J is TRBJ1-5 and V is TRBV28, with D uncertain. With 3 bases removed from V and 0 bases from J, the gap between germline ends came to 15 bases. Germline-derived CDR1 and CDR2 are MDHEN and SYDVKM. This CDR3 region has 17 residues. The CDR3, as DNA: TGTGCCAGCAGTTTTCTCACAGCCGATAATAGCAATCAGCCCCAGCATTTT. The encoded protein is CASSFLTADNSNQPQHF.

The J gene is TRBJ1-2, the V gene TRBV12-2; the D call of TRBD1 is as the table states it, not checked on the DNA. TRBV12-2 is assigned pseudogene status. This CDR3 contains 11 residues. In DNA form, the CDR3 reads TGTGCAAGTCGCTTCCAGTGGGGCTACACCTTC. Its translation is CASRFQWGYTF.

The rearrangement links TRBV28 to TRBJ2-7; perhaps TRBD1 as D (6 bases). V lost 1 base, J lost 2 bases, and 15 bases lay in between. CDR3 size: 16 residues. Germline V lookup: CDR1 MDHEN, CDR2 SYDVKM. The CDR3 DNA follows: TGTGCCAGCAGTTTATATAAAGGGACACTGGCCTACGAGCAGTACTTC. The encoded protein is CASSLYKGTLAYEQYF.

The J gene is TRBJ1-2, the V gene TRBV3-1 (or the pseudogene TRBV3-2); the D is unclear. The V end lost 7 bases, the J end lost 0 bases, and 9 bases lay between the germline ends. Germline V lookup: CDR1 LGHDT, CDR2 YNNKEL (reference sequence). The CDR3 runs to 13 residues. In nucleotides, the CDR3 is TGTGCCAGCAACCATAAAGCTAACTATGGCTACACCTTC. The encoded protein is CASNHKANYGYTF.

The J gene is TRBJ2-7, the V gene TRBV30, with 9 positions matching TRBD1. This CDR3 is built from 16 residues. The J segment lost 2 bases and the V segment lost 4 bases, leaving 12 bases of the junction unmatched. Germline CDR1 is GTSNPN and CDR2 is SVGIG (reference sequence). DNA of the CDR3: TGTGCCTGGAAGGAAGGCGGGACAGGGTCACCCTACGAGCAGTACTTC. As protein: CAWKEGGTGSPYEQYF.

The V and J genes are TRBV6-2 or TRBV6-3 and TRBJ1-2; D not resolved. The CDR3 is 11 amino acids. V was trimmed by 6 bases and J by 8 bases, leaving 10 bases between them. Germline CDR1 and CDR2: MNHEY and SVGEGT. The CDR3 sequence is CASSLRRGYTF. The CDR3 DNA is TGTGCCAGCAGCCTTCGAAGAGGCTACACCTTC.

The chain joins TRBV28 to TRBJ1-1; tentative D call: TRBD1 (6 bases). V lost 7 bases and J lost 1, with 16 bases in between. Germline-derived CDR1 and CDR2 are MDHEN and SYDVKM. This CDR3 is 15 amino acids long. The CDR3 sequence: CASMGRGIGNTEAFF. CDR3 bases: TGTGCCAGCATGGGCAGGGGAATAGGGAACACTGAAGCTTTCTTT.

This rearrangement joins TRBV19 to TRBJ2-2; D ambiguous. V was pared by 4 bases and J by 1 base, with 13 bases between. The CDR3 length is 16 residues. Germline V gives CDR1 LNHDA, CDR2 SQIVND (reference sequence). The CDR3 DNA reads as TGTGCCAGTAGTAAAACACGGTTAGGGAACACCGGGGAGCTGTTTTTT. As protein: CASSKTRLGNTGELFF.

V is TRBV28 and J is TRBJ1-2; 9 nucleotides agree with TRBD1. Per germline, CDR1 MDHEN and CDR2 SYDVKM. The CDR3 is 14 residues long. The V segment lost 5 bases and the J segment 4 bases; nucleotides outside the gene matches: 5. This chain's CDR3 is CASSAQGAFYGYTF. CDR3 bases: TGTGCCAGCAGTGCACAGGGGGCTTTCTATGGCTACACCTTC.

The count of this clone is one. Germline and junction disagree at one end, which may indicate a read error. The CDR3 nucleotides are TGTGCTAGTGGGACCAATCCGCCCCAGCATTTT. Translated, it gives CASGTNPPQHF. The chain is built from TRBV12-5 and TRBJ1-5, with D hard to call. Germline-derived CDR1 and CDR2 are LGHNT and FRNRAP. The CDR3 sequence is 11 residues long.

The J gene is TRBJ2-1, the V gene TRBV2, with D perhaps matching TRBD1 or TRBD2 (6 bases each). Trimming took off 0 bases at V and 6 bases at J, with 18 bases between the two ends. The CDR3 extends over 17 amino acids. Germline CDR1 reads SNHLY; CDR2 reads FYNNEI. The CDR3 loop is CASSEALGGWKGNEQFF. CDR3 DNA: TGTGCCAGCAGTGAAGCTCTAGGGGGGTGGAAAGGCAATGAGCAGTTCTTC.

This sequence joins TRBV24-1 and TRBJ1-5; D is perhaps TRBD1 (5 bases). Trimming removed 6 bases at V and 5 bases at J, with 10 bases between. CDR3 size: 13 residues. Germline-derived CDR1 and CDR2 are KGHDR and SFDVKD. CDR3 sequence reads: CATSLGGYQPQHF. CDR3 nucleotide sequence: TGTGCCACCAGTCTGGGGGGTTATCAGCCCCAGCATTTT.

V is TRBV5-1 and J is TRBJ1-4; no clear D gene. The V and J ends lost 4 bases and 8 bases respectively, with 15 bases between them. CDR3 length: 14 amino acids. Germline V lookup: CDR1 SGHRS, CDR2 YFSETQ. The CDR3 DNA reads TGCGCCAGCAGCCCCCTTGGGGTTAGGGAAAAACTGTTTTTT. It is translated as CASSPLGVREKLFF.

The rearrangement joins TRBV6-5 to TRBJ2-7, with 9 bases fitting TRBD1. This CDR3 is built from 14 residues. V trimming: 5 bases; J trimming: 12 bases; junction bases outside the gene matches: 14. Germline values: CDR1 MNHEY, CDR2 SVGAGI. CDR3 in amino acids: CASSHRGQGMFRYF. In DNA form, the CDR3 reads TGTGCCAGCAGTCACCGGGGACAGGGAATGTTCAGGTACTTC.

V and J are TRBV6-5 and TRBJ2-7, with 8 positions matching TRBD1. CDR1 and CDR2 (germline): MNHEY, SVGAGI. The CDR3 runs to 16 residues. V was clipped by 0 bases and J by 4 bases; unmatched bases: 8. CDR3 nucleotide sequence: TGTGCCAGCAGTTACTCGAGGACAGGGTTAGGTTACGAGCAGTACTTC. Translating it yields CASSYSRTGLGYEQYF.

The V gene is TRBV5-1, the J gene TRBJ1-1; D perhaps matches TRBD1 (5 bases). CDR1 is SGHRS and CDR2 is YFSETQ in the germline V gene. The CDR3 loop spans 16 amino acids. V dropped 2 bases and J dropped 5 bases, with 19 bases sitting between them. CDR3 sequence: CASSFFITREGTEAFF. The CDR3 DNA reads TGCGCCAGCAGCTTTTTTATAACCAGGGAGGGGACTGAAGCTTTCTTT.